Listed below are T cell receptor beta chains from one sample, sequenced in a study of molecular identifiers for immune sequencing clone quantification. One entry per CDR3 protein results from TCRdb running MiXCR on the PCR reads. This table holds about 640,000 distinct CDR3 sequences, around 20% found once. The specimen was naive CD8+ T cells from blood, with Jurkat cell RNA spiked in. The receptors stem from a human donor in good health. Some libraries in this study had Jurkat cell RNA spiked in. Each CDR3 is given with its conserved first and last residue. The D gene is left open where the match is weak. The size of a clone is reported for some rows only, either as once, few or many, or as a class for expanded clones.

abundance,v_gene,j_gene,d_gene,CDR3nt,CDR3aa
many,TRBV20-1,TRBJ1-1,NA,TGCAGTGCTAGCCAGAGGATGAACACTGAAGCTTTCTTT,CSASQRMNTEAFF
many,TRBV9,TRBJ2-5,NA,TGTGCCAGCAGCGTAGTAGGGTTTGGTCCAGAAGAGACCCAGTACTTC,CASSVVGFGPEETQYF
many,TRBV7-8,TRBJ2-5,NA,TGTGCCAGCAGCTTAGGGGCGGGGCGGGAGACCCAGTACTTC,CASSLGAGRETQYF
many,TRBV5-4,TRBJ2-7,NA,TGTGCCAGCAGCTTGGAAGACAGCAGATACGAGCAGTACTTC,CASSLEDSRYEQYF
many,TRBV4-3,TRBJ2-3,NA,TGCGCCAGCAGCCAAGACGGGGGACCAGACTATACCACAGATACGCAGTATTTT,CASSQDGGPDYTTDTQYF
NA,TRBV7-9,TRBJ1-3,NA,TGTGCCAGCAGCTCCGGGCCCCTGGAGACTGGAAACACCATATATTTT,CASSSGPLETGNTIYF
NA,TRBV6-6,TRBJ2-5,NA,TGTGCCAGCAGTCCGCGGACAGGTGATGGGAGGGCCCAGTACTTC,CASSPRTGDGRAQYF
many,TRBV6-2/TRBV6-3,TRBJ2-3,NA,TGTGCCAGCAGTCCACAGGGCATCAGGCCGTCAGATACGCAGTATTTT,CASSPQGIRPSDTQYF
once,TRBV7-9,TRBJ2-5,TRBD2,TGTGCCAGCAGCCCCAGGCGGACTAGCGGAGGCCAAGGGACCCAGTACTTC,CASSPRRTSGGQGTQYF
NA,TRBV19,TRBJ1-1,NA,TGTGCCAGTAGTATAATAGGGGCTATTGGCCAAGGCGCTGAAGCTTTCTTT,CASSIIGAIGQGAEAFF
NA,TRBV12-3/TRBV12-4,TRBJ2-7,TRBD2,TGTGCCAGCAGTTTAATTTATAGCGGGAACGCCTACGAGCAGTACTTC,CASSLIYSGNAYEQYF
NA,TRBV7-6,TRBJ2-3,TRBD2,TGTGCCAGCAGCTCTCTTCTAGCGGGGTTTGGTACAGATACGCAGTATTTT,CASSSLLAGFGTDTQYF
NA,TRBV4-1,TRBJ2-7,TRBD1,TGCGCCAGCAGCCCCGGACAGGGGGGCTACGAGCAGCACTTC,CASSPGQGGYEQHF
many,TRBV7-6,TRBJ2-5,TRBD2,TGTGCCAGCAGCTTAGCTAGCGGGGGCGGTTTCTTC,CASSLASGGGFF
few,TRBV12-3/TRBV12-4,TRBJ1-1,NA,TGTGCCAGCAGTTTTTACAGGATGAACACTGAAGCTTTCTTT,CASSFYRMNTEAFF
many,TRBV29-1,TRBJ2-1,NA,TGCAGCGTTGAAATTGCCGGGACCACAGCCTACAATGAGCAGTTCTTC,CSVEIAGTTAYNEQFF
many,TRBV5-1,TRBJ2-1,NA,TGCGCCAGCAGCTTGTCAGCGCCCTCCTACAATGAGCAGTTCTTC,CASSLSAPSYNEQFF
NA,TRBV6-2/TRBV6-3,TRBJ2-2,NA,TGTGCCAGCACCAACCTCAACACCGGGGAGCTGTTTTTT,CASTNLNTGELFF
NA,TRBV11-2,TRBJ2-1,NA,TGTGCCAGCAGCTTGCAGACTAGTCCAAAAATAAATGAGCAGTTCTTC,CASSLQTSPKINEQFF
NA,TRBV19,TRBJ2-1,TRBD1,TGTGCCAGTAGTATGGGACAGGGAAATTACAATGAGCAGTTCTTC,CASSMGQGNYNEQFF
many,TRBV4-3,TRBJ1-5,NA,TGCGCCAGCAGCCAAGGTCTGGGGGCCAATCAGCCCCAGCATTTT,CASSQGLGANQPQHF
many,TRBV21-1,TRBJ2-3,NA,TGTGCCAGCAGCAAATGGGGCAAACCAAGCACAGATACGCAGTATTTT,CASSKWGKPSTDTQYF
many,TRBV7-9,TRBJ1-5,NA,TGTGCCAGCAGCTCCACAGGGAATCGTCAGCCCCAGCATTTT,CASSSTGNRQPQHF
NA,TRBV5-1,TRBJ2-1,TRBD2,TGCGCCAGCAGCTTTGGCCGGTCGACTAGCTCCTACAGTGAGCAGTTCTTC,CASSFGRSTSSYSEQFF
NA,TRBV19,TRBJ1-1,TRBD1,TGTGCCAGTACCGCAGGGGGCCACACTGAAGCTTTCTTT,CASTAGGHTEAFF
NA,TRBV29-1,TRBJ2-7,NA,TGCAGCGCTGAGGACCCTTACGAGCAGTACTTC,CSAEDPYEQYF
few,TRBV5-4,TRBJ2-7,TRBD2,TGTGCCAGCAGCTACGGACTAGCGATGTACGAGCAGTACTTC,CASSYGLAMYEQYF
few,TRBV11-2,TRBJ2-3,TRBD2,TGTGCCAGCAGCACGAGGACTAGCGGGAGTATCACAGATACGCAGTATTTT,CASSTRTSGSITDTQYF
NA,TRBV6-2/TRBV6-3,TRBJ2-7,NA,TGTGCCAGCAGTTCCAGCCCCGGTAGTAGGTTCTACGAGCAGTACTTC,CASSSSPGSRFYEQYF
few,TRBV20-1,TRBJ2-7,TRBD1,TGCAGTGCCACGCCGGGGACAGGGACTTACGAGCAGTACTTC,CSATPGTGTYEQYF
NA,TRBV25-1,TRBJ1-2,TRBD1,TGTGCCAGCAGTGGAGGGACAGAGCAGGGGGCCTATGGCTACACCTTC,CASSGGTEQGAYGYTF
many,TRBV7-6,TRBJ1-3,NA,TGTGCCAGCAGCTCTCAAATACAGTACTCTGGAAACACCATATATTTT,CASSSQIQYSGNTIYF
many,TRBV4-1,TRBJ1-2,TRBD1,TGCGCCAGCAGCCAAGTGACAGGGACCTTCTATGGCTACACCTTC,CASSQVTGTFYGYTF
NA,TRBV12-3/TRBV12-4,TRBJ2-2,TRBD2,TGTGCCAGCAGTTTCGGGAGGGGTGACACCGGGGAGCTGTTTTTT,CASSFGRGDTGELFF
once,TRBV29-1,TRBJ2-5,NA,TGCAGCGCCCGGGACATCTCCCAAGGGACCCAGTACTTC,CSARDISQGTQYF
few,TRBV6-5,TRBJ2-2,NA,TGTGCCAGCAGTTACAGCAACCTCCTCACCGGGGAGCTGTTTTTT,CASSYSNLLTGELFF
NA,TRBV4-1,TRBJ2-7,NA,TGCGCCAGCAGCCAAGATAAGACCTACGAGCAGTACTTC,CASSQDKTYEQYF
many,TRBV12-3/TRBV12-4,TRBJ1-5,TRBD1,TGTGCCAGCACCGTCGGACAGGGGGTGTATCAGCCCCAGCATTTT,CASTVGQGVYQPQHF
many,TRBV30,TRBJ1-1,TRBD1,TGTGCCTGGAACAGGGGCACTGAAGCTTTCTTT,CAWNRGTEAFF
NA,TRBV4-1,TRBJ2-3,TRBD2,TGCGCCAGCAGCCAGGTTAGCGGGTCTAGCGCAGGTACGCAGTATTTT,CASSQVSGSSAGTQYF